The rows below give T cell receptor beta chains drawn from one sample of a study of blood T cell repertoires in COVID-19. TCRdb keeps only in-frame clones here, not all; method: immunoSEQ multiplex PCR. The sample contains some 200,000 clones, more than 75% of which appear only once. Material: peripheral blood. The receptors were gathered from a woman aged 70 to 79 with COVID-19, enrolled during active disease. CDR3s include the opening cysteine and the closing phenylalanine or tryptophan. D genes are given only for firm matches. The size entry is marked missing in some rows and otherwise reads once, few, many or a size class.

>-|TRBV9|TRBJ2-1|-
CASSVGQTYNEQFF
TGTGCCAGCAGCGTAGGACAGACCTACAATGAGCAGTTCTTC
>once|TRBV7-3|TRBJ2-7|-
CASSLGPAGEAYEQYF
TGTGCCAGCAGCTTAGGCCCGGCCGGGGAAGCCTACGAGCAGTACTTC
>-|TRBV3-1/TRBV3-2|TRBJ2-1|-
CASSQDQSTNEQFF
TGTGCCAGCAGCCAAGATCAAAGCACCAATGAGCAGTTCTTC
>-|TRBV6-6|TRBJ2-7|TRBD1
CASRKGQNTYEQYF
TGTGCCAGCAGGAAGGGACAGAACACCTACGAGCAGTACTTC
>-|TRBV15|TRBJ2-7|-
CATSQWGRGGNEQYF
TGTGCCACCAGCCAATGGGGTCGGGGTGGCAACGAGCAGTACTTC
>-|TRBV28|TRBJ2-3|-
CASRPHRTLTDTQYF
TGTGCCAGCAGACCCCACCGGACACTCACAGATACGCAGTATTTT
>-|TRBV7-9|TRBJ1-2|TRBD1
CASGTGLTLPF
TGTGCCAGCGGGACAGGGCTTACTTTACCCTTC
>-|TRBV19|TRBJ2-3|TRBD1
CASSIDNRGRGDTQYF
TGTGCCAGTAGTATAGATAACAGGGGGCGAGGAGATACGCAGTATTTT
>-|TRBV18|TRBJ2-7|-
CASSQEQGLLTDEQYF
TGTGCCAGCTCACAAGAACAGGGACTACTAACTGACGAGCAGTACTTC
>-|TRBV28|TRBJ1-1|TRBD1
CASSSAQGAETEAFF
TGTGCCAGCAGTTCGGCCCAGGGGGCTGAAACTGAAGCTTTCTTT
>-|TRBV30|TRBJ2-7|-
CAWSSTYEQYF
TGTGCCTGGAGCAGTACCTACGAGCAGTACTTC
>few|TRBV28|TRBJ2-7|-
CASSPTGLHEQYF
TGTGCCAGCAGTCCGACAGGTCTCCACGAGCAGTACTTC
>-|TRBV6-1|TRBJ1-5|-
CASSERRWGNQPQHF
TGTGCCAGCAGTGAAAGGCGGTGGGGCAATCAGCCCCAGCATTTT
>-|TRBV27|TRBJ2-7|TRBD2
CASSAGGSHSEQYF
TGTGCCAGCAGTGCCGGCGGGAGTCACAGCGAGCAGTACTTC
>-|TRBV3-1/TRBV3-2|TRBJ2-3|-
CASSQEGGRYF
TGTGCCAGCAGCCAAGAAGGAGGCCGGTATTTT
>-|TRBV5-1|TRBJ1-1|-
CASGPSEGTEAFF
TGCGCCAGCGGGCCTTCCGAGGGCACTGAAGCTTTCTTT
>-|TRBV5-6|TRBJ1-4|-
CASSLVGGEKLFF
TGTGCCAGCAGCTTGGTGGGGGGTGAAAAACTGTTTTTT
>-|TRBV2|TRBJ2-2|TRBD2
CASSESTSGRGTGELFF
TGTGCCAGCAGTGAATCGACTAGCGGGAGGGGCACCGGGGAGCTGTTTTTT
>once|TRBV27|TRBJ2-7|TRBD1
CASSPGTGLSSYEQYF
TGTGCCAGCAGTCCCGGGACAGGGTTGAGCTCCTACGAGCAGTACTTC
>once|TRBV20-1|TRBJ2-4|TRBD1
CSAAQGVQYF
TGCAGTGCTGCCCAGGGGGTTCAGTACTTC
>-|TRBV9|TRBJ2-7|-
CASSVEQGYEQYF
TGTGCCAGCAGCGTAGAACAGGGCTACGAGCAGTACTTC
>-|TRBV5-1|TRBJ2-7|-
CASSLAQGITYEQYF
TGCGCCAGCAGCTTGGCGCAGGGGATAACCTACGAGCAGTACTTC
>-|TRBV6-5|TRBJ1-5|-
CASIQGIGNNQPQHF
TGTGCCAGCATTCAGGGTATTGGTAATAATCAGCCCCAGCATTTT
>-|TRBV5-1|TRBJ1-1|-
CASIPGVGNTEAFF
TGCGCCAGCATCCCCGGGGTGGGGAACACTGAAGCTTTCTTT
>-|TRBV5-4|TRBJ2-7|TRBD2
CASSPGTSGRAPQLGYF
TGTGCCAGCAGCCCGGGGACTAGCGGGAGGGCCCCCCAGCTGGGGTACTTC
>once|TRBV19|TRBJ1-1|-
CASTQTGLRTEAFF
TGTGCCAGTACCCAAACGGGTCTGAGGACTGAAGCTTTCTTT
>-|TRBV15|TRBJ1-1|-
CATSRGLLYTEAFF
TGTGCCACCAGCAGAGGACTACTATACACTGAAGCTTTCTTT
>-|TRBV4-2|TRBJ2-4|-
CASSQGTDIQYF
TGTGCCAGCAGCCAAGGGACAGATATTCAGTACTTC
>-|TRBV5-1|TRBJ2-7|TRBD2
CASSLGLAGAGQQYF
TGCGCCAGCAGCTTGGGACTAGCGGGAGCCGGGCAGCAGTACTTC
>-|TRBV14|TRBJ2-3|-
CASSQEGLTDTQYF
TGTGCCAGCAGCCAAGAAGGACTCACAGATACGCAGTATTTT
>once|TRBV24-1|TRBJ1-2|TRBD1
CATSDPGTGNSGGYTF
TGTGCCACCAGTGACCCTGGGACAGGGAATAGCGGGGGCTACACCTTC
>-|TRBV5-1|TRBJ1-1|TRBD1
CASSQGTGVTEAFF
TGCGCCAGCAGCCAAGGGACAGGGGTCACTGAAGCTTTCTTT
>-|TRBV23-1|TRBJ2-7|TRBD2
CASSPQPRGLAGKKQYF
TGCGCCAGCAGTCCCCAACCCCGGGGACTAGCGGGCAAAAAGCAGTACTTC
>-|TRBV2|TRBJ2-4|-
CASSEAAGAKNIQYF
TGTGCCAGCAGTGAAGCGGCGGGAGCCAAAAACATTCAGTACTTC
>many|TRBV9|TRBJ2-2|TRBD2
CASSPSGGNTGELFF
TGTGCCAGCAGCCCGTCGGGGGGGAACACCGGGGAGCTGTTTTTT
>-|TRBV6-1|TRBJ1-5|-
CASSETGEQPQHF
TGTGCCAGCAGTGAAACGGGGGAACAGCCCCAGCATTTT
>-|TRBV5-1|TRBJ1-5|TRBD1
CASSLTGTGEGQPQHF
TGCGCCAGCAGCTTGACCGGGACAGGGGAAGGTCAGCCCCAGCATTTT
>once|TRBV12-3/TRBV12-4|TRBJ1-6|-
CASRARGDSPLHF
TGTGCCAGCAGAGCCAGGGGTGATTCACCCCTCCACTTT
>-|TRBV5-5|TRBJ1-2|-
CASSITENYGYTF
TGTGCCAGCAGCATAACGGAGAACTATGGCTACACCTTC
>-|TRBV9|TRBJ2-1|-
CASSVAQGNNEQFF
TGTGCCAGCAGCGTAGCACAGGGAAACAATGAGCAGTTCTTC
>-|TRBV19|TRBJ2-5|-
CASTRTGQETQYF
TGTGCCAGTACCAGGACGGGGCAAGAGACCCAGTACTTC